The source of this TCR beta chain is a study of OX40 agonist ivuxolimab in advanced cancers. Study at large: There were three patients with partial responses, one having hepatocellular carcinoma and two cutaneous melanoma.

The germline V gene has CDR1 SEHNR and CDR2 FQNEAQ (reference sequence). Between the trimmed V and J ends, which lost 3 bases and 2 bases, there was a span of 9 bases. The CDR3 is 14 residues long. The method was immunoSEQ multiplex PCR; TCRdb's version includes in-frame clones alone and lacks a portion of them. This table holds about 80,000 clones, 90% to 95% found once. The chain links TRBV7-9 to TRBJ2-3; a possible D gene is TRBD2 (6 bases). This sequence was found in an adult with an advanced solid tumor such as melanoma, head and neck, liver or kidney cancer. Here the sequenced sample was CD4+ or CD8+ T cells sorted from blood, taken in a trial of the OX40 agonist ivuxolimab. The chain's CDR3 is CASSLGGITDTQYF. Here the CDR3 DNA reads TGTGCCAGCAGCTTGGGGGGAATCACAGATACGCAGTATTTT.